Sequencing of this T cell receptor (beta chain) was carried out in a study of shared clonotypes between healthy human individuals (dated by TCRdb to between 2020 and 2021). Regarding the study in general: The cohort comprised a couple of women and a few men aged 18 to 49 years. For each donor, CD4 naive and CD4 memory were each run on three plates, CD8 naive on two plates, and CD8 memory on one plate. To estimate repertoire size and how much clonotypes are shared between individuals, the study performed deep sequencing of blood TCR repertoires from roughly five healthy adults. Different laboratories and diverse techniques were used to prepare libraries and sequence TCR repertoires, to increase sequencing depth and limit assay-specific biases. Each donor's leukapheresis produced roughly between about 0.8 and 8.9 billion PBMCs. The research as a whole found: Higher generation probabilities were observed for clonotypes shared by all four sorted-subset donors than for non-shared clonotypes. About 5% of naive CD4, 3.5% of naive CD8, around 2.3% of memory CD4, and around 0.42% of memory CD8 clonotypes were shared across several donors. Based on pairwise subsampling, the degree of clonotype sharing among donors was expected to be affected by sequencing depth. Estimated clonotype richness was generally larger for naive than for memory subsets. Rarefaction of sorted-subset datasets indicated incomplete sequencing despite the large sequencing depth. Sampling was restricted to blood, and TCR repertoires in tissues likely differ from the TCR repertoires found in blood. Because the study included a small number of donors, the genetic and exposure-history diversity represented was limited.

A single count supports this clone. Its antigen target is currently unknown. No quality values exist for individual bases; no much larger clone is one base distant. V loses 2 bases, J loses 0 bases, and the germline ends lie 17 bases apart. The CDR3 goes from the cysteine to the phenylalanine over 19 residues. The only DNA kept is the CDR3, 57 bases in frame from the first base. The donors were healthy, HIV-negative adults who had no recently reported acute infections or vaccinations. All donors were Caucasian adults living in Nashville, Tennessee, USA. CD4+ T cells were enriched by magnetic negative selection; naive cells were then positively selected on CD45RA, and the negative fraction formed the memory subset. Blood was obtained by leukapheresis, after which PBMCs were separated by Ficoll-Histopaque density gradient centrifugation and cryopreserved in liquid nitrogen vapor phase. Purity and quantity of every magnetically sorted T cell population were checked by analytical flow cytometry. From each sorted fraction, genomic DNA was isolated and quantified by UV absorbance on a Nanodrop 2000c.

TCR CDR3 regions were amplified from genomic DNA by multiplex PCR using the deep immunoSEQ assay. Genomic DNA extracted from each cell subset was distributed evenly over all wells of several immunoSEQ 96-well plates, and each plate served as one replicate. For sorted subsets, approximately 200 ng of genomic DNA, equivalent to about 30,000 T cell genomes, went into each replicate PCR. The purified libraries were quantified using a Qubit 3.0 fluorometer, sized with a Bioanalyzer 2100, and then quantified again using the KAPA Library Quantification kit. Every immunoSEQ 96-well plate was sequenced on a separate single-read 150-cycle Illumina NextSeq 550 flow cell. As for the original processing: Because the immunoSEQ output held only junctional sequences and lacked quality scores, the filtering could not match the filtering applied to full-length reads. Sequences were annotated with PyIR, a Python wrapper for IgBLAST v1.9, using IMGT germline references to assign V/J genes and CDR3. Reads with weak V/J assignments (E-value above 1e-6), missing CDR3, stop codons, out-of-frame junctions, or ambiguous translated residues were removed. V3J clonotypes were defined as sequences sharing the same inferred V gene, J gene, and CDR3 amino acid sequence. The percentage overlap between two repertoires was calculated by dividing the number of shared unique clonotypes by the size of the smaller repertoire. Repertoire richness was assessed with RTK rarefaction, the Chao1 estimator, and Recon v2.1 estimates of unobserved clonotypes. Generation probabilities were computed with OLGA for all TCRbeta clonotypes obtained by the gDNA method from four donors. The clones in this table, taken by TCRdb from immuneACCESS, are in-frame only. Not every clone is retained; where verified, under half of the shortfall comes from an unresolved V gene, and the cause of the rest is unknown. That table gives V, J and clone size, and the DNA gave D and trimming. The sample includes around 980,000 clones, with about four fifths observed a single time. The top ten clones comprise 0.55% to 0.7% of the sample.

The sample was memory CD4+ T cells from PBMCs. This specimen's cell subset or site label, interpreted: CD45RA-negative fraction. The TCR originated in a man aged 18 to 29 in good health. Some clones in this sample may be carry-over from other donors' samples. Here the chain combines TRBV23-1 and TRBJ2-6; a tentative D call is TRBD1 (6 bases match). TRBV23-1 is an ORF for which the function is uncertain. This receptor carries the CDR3 CASSQRKQGPSSGANVLTF. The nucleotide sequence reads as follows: TGCGCCAGCAGTCAACGGAAACAGGGACCTAGCTCTGGGGCCAACGTCCTGACTTTC.